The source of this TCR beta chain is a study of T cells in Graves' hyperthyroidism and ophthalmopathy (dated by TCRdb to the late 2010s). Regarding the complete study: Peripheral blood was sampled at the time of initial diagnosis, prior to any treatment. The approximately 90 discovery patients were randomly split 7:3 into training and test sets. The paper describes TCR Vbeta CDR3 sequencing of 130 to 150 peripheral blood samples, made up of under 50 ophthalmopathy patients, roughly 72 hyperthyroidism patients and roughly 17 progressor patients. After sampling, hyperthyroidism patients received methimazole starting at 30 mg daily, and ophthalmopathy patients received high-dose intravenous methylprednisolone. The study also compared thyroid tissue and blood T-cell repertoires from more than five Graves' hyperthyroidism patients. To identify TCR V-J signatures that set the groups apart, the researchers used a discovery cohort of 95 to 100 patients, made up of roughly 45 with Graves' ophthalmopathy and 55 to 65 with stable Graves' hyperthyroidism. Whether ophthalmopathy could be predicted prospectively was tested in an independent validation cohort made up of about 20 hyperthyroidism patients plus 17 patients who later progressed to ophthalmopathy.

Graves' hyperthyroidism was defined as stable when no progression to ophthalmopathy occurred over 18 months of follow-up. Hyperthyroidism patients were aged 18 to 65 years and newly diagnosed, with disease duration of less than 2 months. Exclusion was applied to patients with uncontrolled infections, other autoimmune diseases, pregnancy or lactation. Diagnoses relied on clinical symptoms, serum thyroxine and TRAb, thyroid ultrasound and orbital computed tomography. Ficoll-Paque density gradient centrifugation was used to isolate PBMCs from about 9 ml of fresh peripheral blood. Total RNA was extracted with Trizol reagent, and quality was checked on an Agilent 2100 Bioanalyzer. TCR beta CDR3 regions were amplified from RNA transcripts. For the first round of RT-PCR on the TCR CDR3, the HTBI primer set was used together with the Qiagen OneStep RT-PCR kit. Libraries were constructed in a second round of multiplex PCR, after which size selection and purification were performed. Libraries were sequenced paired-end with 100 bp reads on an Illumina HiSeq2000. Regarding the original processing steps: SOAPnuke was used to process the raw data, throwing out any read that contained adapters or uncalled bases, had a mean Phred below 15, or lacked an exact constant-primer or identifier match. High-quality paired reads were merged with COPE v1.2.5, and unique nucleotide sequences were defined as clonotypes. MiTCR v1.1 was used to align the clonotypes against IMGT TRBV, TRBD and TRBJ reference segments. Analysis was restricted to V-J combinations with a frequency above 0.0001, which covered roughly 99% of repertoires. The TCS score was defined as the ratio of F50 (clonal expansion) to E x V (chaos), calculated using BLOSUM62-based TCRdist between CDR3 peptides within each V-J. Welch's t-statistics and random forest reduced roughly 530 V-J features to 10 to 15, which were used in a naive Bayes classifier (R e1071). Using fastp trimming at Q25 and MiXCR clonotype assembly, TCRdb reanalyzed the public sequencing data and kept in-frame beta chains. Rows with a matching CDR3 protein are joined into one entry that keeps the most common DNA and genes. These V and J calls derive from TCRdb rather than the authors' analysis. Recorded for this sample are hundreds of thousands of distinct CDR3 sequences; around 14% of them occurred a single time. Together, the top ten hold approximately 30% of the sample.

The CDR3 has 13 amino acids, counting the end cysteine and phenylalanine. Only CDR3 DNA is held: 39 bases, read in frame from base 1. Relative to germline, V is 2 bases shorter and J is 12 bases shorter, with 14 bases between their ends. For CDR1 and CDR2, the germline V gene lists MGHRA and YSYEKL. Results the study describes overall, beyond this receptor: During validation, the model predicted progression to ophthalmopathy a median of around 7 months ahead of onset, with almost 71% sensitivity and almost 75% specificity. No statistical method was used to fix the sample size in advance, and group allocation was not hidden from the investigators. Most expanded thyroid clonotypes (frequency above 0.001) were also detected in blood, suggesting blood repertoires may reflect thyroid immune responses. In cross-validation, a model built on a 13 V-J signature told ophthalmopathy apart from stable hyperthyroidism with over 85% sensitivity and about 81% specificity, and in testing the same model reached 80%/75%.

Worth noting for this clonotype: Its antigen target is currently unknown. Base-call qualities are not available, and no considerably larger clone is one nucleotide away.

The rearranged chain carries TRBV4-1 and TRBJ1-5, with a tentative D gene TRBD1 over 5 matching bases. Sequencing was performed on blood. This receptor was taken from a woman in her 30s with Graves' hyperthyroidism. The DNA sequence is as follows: TGCGCCAGCAGCCAAACCCGGGACCATCTCCAGCATTTT. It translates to CASSQTRDHLQHF.